The clone carrying this T cell receptor beta chain has only a few counts. The antigen is unknown. The source of the sample is a study of T-cell memory formation after mild COVID-19. Notes on the study in general: Later expanders leaned toward CD4+, whereas clones contracting from day 15 to 85 were balanced CD4/CD8. Researchers report contracting CD4+ clones mostly in CM and EM, with CD8+ clones in EMRA. Whether second-wave clones peaking at day 37 were SARS-CoV-2 specific went unconfirmed.

Germline V gene lookup returns CDR1 MNHEY and CDR2 SVGAGI. With 7 bases clipped from V and 0 bases from J, the junction kept 8 bases outside the gene matches. The CDR3 has 15 amino acids. The 5'RACE method, run with constant-segment primers, produced TCR alpha and TCR beta cDNA libraries (carrying sample barcodes and UMIs). TCRdb re-derived calls from the 5' RACE reads in MiXCR, one entry per CDR3 protein. This sample has hundreds of thousands of distinct CDR3 sequences; roughly 18% occur once, and the top ten carry 12%. Material: PBMCs or a T cell subset sorted from them (not recorded which). J is TRBJ2-7 and V is TRBV6-5; 8 bases fit TRBD1. This TCR was recovered from an adult woman who had mild COVID-19 (a few samples of this study predate the infection). Cell type and time point are not known. The CDR3 DNA follows: TGTGCCAGCACCAAGACAGGGGACCTCTCCTACGAGCAGTACTTC. Translation gives CASTKTGDLSYEQYF.